This TCR beta chain emerged from a study of T cells in women clearing cervical HPV infection. Findings and limits, study-wide: Controls had more TRBV6-7 (approximately 0.15%) than cases (approximately 0.11%).

The table came from immunoSEQ multiplex PCR; TCRdb's copy has only in-frame clones and leaves some out. Its listing shows roughly 15,000 clones. Trimming stripped 3 bases from V and 4 bases from J, with 9 bases between. This CDR3 is built from 13 residues. Comments on this clone: The antigen is undetermined. The read gets to within 3 residues of the CDR3 end, and the germline J gene fills in the rest.

This TCR derives from a woman between 18 and 70 years old with a cervical HPV16 infection that either progressed to CIN3+ or cleared (not recorded which). Sequencing was performed on blood buffy coat. V gene TRBV12-3 or TRBV12-4 combines with J gene TRBJ1-2; D gene uncertain. The CDR3 is CASSLEALYGYTF. The sequenced part of the CDR3 DNA is TGTGCCAGCAGTTTGGAAGCGCTCTATGGC.